This record looks at one T cell receptor delta chain sequence and its context. TCRdb has a much larger clone's protein, which differs at residue 3 from the translation of this DNA, likely because of a read error; what is shown is the protein translated from the DNA. Flow sorting of PBMC yielded separate Vgamma9/Vdelta2+ and Vdelta2-negative gammadelta T cell populations for bulk repertoire analysis. TCRdb redid clone calling on the multiplex PCR reads using CATT. The table lists tens of thousands of delta-chain clones, over 0.9% of them singletons. The data belong to a study of γδ T cells in repeated Plasmodium falciparum infection. The CDR3 spans 19 residues. V dropped 8 bases and J dropped 0 bases, with 30 bases sitting between them. Germline V gives CDR1 GEAIGNYY, CDR2 EKD.

The V gene is TRDV2, the J gene TRDJ1; D gene unclear. Here the J gene came from matching the DNA to germline, since TCRdb omits it. What was sequenced was gamma-delta T cells from blood. This TCR was sampled from a pool of human donors (malaria-infected and uninfected, not separated). CDR3 bases: TGTGCCTATGATGCCCTGCAGGATGGGTTTGGAAGTAACACCGATAAACTCATCTTT. It is translated as CAYDALQDGFGSNTDKLIF.